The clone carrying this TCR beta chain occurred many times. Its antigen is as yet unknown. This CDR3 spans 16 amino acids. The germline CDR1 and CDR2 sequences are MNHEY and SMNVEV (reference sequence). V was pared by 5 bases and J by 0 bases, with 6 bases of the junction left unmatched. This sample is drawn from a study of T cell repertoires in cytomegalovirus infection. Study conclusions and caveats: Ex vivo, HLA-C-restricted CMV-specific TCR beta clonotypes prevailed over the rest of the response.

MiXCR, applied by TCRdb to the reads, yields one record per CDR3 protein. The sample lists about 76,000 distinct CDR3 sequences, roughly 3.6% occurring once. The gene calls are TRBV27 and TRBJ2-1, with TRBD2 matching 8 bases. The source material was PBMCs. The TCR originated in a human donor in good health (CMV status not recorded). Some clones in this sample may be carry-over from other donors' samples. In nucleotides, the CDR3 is TGTGCCAGCAGTGCGATAGCGGGACTCTCCTACAATGAGCAGTTCTTC. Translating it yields CASSAIAGLSYNEQFF.